This T cell receptor beta chain was documented in a study of T cells after yellow fever vaccination. Study results and limitations: At 95% to 96% for CD4 and 75% to 90% for CD8, most primary-vaccination clones showed up again after the booster.

TCRdb reprocessed the 5' RACE reads with MiXCR, giving one entry per CDR3 protein. The table lists 300,000 to 350,000 distinct CDR3 sequences, around 4.5% of them singletons. About this clonotype itself: Its antigen remains unidentified.

V was cut by 0 bases and J by 3 bases, with 15 bases left in between. The CDR3 sequence is 17 residues long. Germline values: CDR1 MNHEY, CDR2 SVGEGT. This material consisted of PBMCs, taken 15 days after the yellow fever booster vaccination. This rearrangement joins TRBV6-2 or TRBV6-3 to TRBJ2-1, with a possible D match to TRBD2 (6 bases). The TCR comes from a man in his late teens or twenties who received the YFV17D yellow fever vaccine. CDR3 sequence: CASSYSPPGGVYNEQFF. The DNA for the CDR3 is TGTGCCAGCAGTTACTCTCCCCCCGGAGGGGTCTACAATGAGCAGTTCTTC.